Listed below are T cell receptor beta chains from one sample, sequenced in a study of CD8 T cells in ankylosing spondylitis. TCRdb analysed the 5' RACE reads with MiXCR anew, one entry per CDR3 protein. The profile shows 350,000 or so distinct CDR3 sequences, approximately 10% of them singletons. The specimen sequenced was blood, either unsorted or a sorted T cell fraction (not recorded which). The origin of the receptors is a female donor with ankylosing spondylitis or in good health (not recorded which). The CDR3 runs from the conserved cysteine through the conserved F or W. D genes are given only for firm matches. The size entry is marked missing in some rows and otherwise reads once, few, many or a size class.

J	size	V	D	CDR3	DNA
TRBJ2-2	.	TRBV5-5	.	CASSFYWGRELFF	TGTGCCAGCAGCTTTTACTGGGGCCGGGAGCTGTTTTTT
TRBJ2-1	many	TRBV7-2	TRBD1	CASSLKSDRANEQFF	TGTGCCAGCAGCTTAAAGTCGGACAGGGCAAATGAGCAGTTCTTC
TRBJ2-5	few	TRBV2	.	CASCDVAVQETQYF	TGTGCCAGTTGCGACGTGGCAGTCCAAGAGACCCAGTACTTC
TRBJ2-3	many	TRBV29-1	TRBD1	CSGQGSTDTQYF	TGCAGCGGACAGGGGTCCACAGATACGCAGTATTTT
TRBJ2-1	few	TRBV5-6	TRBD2	CASSYGTSGIPADEQFF	TGTGCCAGCAGCTATGGCACTAGCGGGATCCCAGCGGATGAGCAGTTCTTC
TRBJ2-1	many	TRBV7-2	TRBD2	CASSLEAGRPGDEQFF	TGTGCCAGCAGCTTAGAAGCGGGACGCCCTGGGGATGAGCAGTTCTTC
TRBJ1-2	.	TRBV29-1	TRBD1	CSTWAGGFGEGYGYTF	TGCAGCACCTGGGCAGGGGGCTTCGGGGAGGGCTATGGCTACACCTTC
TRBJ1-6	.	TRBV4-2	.	CASSQDLRTNGKSPLHF	TGTGCCAGCAGCCAAGATCTAAGAACTAACGGAAAATCACCCCTCCACTTT
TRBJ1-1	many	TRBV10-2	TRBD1	CASGQGAQNTEAFF	TGCGCCAGCGGACAGGGGGCCCAGAACACTGAAGCTTTCTTT
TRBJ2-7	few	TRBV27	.	CASIGAGYEQYF	TGTGCCAGCATAGGGGCCGGCTACGAGCAGTACTTC
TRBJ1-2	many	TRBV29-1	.	CSVEGGSTDYYGYTF	TGCAGCGTTGAAGGTGGCAGCACAGACTACTATGGCTACACCTTC
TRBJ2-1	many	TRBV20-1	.	CSARVPQHDYNEQFF	TGCAGTGCTAGAGTCCCACAGCATGACTACAATGAGCAGTTCTTC
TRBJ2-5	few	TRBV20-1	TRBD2	CSARYSGRAMETQYF	TGCAGTGCTAGGTATAGCGGGAGGGCCATGGAGACCCAGTACTTC
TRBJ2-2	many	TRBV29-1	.	CSVDYPGGPNTGELFF	TGCAGCGTGGATTACCCAGGAGGTCCGAACACCGGGGAGCTGTTTTTT
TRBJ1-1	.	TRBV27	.	CASSPPGGGRGRQTFF	TGTGCCAGCAGTCCCCCCGGGGGGGGGCGCGGCCGTCAGACTTTCTTT
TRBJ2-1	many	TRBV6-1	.	CASTEGGSYNEQFF	TGTGCCAGCACCGAGGGGGGCTCCTACAATGAGCAGTTCTTC
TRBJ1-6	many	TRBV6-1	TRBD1	CASRRETGINSPLHF	TGTGCCAGCAGACGAGAGACAGGGATCAATTCACCCCTCCACTTT
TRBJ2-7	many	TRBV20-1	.	CSASRTWYEQYF	TGCAGTGCTAGCCGGACGTGGTACGAGCAGTACTTC
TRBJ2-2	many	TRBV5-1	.	CASSLSRIANGELFF	TGCGCCAGCAGCCTCTCCCGGATCGCAAACGGGGAGCTGTTTTTT
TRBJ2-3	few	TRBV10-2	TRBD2	CASRELAGGDTQYF	TGCGCCAGCAGGGAACTAGCGGGGGGAGATACGCAGTATTTT
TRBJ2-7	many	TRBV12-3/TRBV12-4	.	CASSPGDWDYEQYF	TGTGCCAGCAGTCCGGGAGATTGGGACTACGAGCAGTACTTC
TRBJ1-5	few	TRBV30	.	CAWSGDDWSNQPQHF	TGTGCCTGGAGTGGGGACGATTGGAGCAATCAGCCCCAGCATTTT
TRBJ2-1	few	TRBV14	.	CASSQELGLQYNEQFF	TGTGCCAGCAGCCAAGAGTTGGGACTCCAATACAATGAGCAGTTCTTC
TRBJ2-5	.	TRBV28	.	CASSFVGGNQETQYF	TGTGCCAGCAGTTTCGTCGGGGGTAACCAAGAGACCCAGTACTTC
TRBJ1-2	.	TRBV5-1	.	CASSFDPGAGYGYTF	TGCGCCAGCAGCTTTGACCCGGGGGCAGGGTATGGCTACACCTTC
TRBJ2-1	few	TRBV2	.	CASSGRSGVSYNEQFF	TGTGCCAGCAGTGGGCGCTCAGGGGTTTCCTACAATGAGCAGTTCTTC
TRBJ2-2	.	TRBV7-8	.	CASSLGRAPGRPGELFF	TGTGCCAGCAGCTTAGGAAGGGCCCCGGGCAGGCCCGGGGAGCTGTTTTTT
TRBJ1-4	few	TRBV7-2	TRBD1	CASSFPGQGGTNEKLFF	TGTGCCAGCAGCTTTCCGGGACAGGGAGGGACTAATGAAAAACTGTTTTTT
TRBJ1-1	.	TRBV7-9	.	CASSPASFQGGNTEAFF	TGTGCCAGCAGCCCTGCCTCTTTCCAGGGAGGGAACACTGAAGCTTTCTTT
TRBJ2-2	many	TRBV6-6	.	CASSLPPELFF	TGTGCCAGCAGCCTACCCCCGGAGCTGTTTTTT
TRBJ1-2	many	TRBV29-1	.	CSVVKGVEGYTF	TGCAGCGTTGTAAAGGGGGTCGAGGGCTACACCTTC
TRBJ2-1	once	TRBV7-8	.	CASSLLARSYNEQFF	TGTGCCAGCAGCTTACTCGCCCGTTCCTACAATGAGCAGTTCTTC
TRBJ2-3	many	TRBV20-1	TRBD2	CSATRLAEGIPDTQYF	TGCAGTGCTACCAGACTAGCGGAAGGGATCCCAGATACGCAGTATTTT
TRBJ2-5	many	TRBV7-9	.	CASSWGDISEFPYF	TGTGCCAGCAGCTGGGGGGATATAAGCGAATTCCCCTACTTC
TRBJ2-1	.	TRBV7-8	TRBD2	CASSFRPVTSAGEQFF	TGTGCCAGCAGCTTCCGCCCGGTGACTAGCGCCGGTGAGCAGTTCTTC
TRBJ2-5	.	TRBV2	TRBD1	CASASDRAQETQYF	TGTGCCAGCGCGTCGGACAGGGCCCAAGAGACCCAGTACTTC
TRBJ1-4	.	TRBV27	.	CASKQGWANEKLFF	TGTGCCAGCAAGCAAGGGTGGGCTAATGAAAAACTGTTTTTT
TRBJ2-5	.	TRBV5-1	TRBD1	CASSSNRGRGETQYF	TGCGCCAGCAGCTCGAACAGGGGAAGAGGGGAGACCCAGTACTTC
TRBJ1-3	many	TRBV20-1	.	CSARPDAGSGNTIYF	TGCAGTGCTAGACCCGACGCGGGCTCTGGAAACACCATATATTTT
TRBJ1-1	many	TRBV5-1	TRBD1	CASSTETGRSTEAFF	TGCGCCAGCAGCACGGAGACAGGGCGGAGCACTGAAGCTTTCTTT